One T cell receptor (beta chain) is described in this entry. A v3.0 immunoSEQ assay was performed at survey level. Libraries were prepared by immunoSEQ multiplex PCR; TCRdb keeps only in-frame clonotypes and omits some of them. The sample has about 33,000 clones; approximately 96% are singletons. Trimming pared 0 bases from V and 0 bases from J, leaving 6 bases between. The germline V gene has CDR1 MNHEY and CDR2 SVGAGI. CDR3 length: 14 residues. The sample is drawn from a study of long-term antiretroviral therapy in people with HIV. This chain connects TRBV6-5 to TRBJ2-7, with D unresolved. Material: unsorted PBMCs, obtained approximately 6.5 years after starting antiretroviral therapy. This TCR came from a man aged 30 to 39 with HIV. The CDR3 is CASSYSGSSYEQYF. For the CDR3, the DNA is TGTGCCAGCAGTTACTCGGGGTCCTCCTACGAGCAGTACTTC.